The entry that follows covers one TCR beta chain sequence. Its antigen is not yet known. Base qualities were left out, and no much larger clone turns up one base away. From the cysteine through the phenylalanine, the CDR3 covers 17 amino acids. Only the CDR3 region is kept as DNA, spanning 51 bases read in frame from base 1. The germline V gene sets CDR1 to SGHRS and CDR2 to YFSETQ. Unmatched junction bases come to 9, with V trimmed by 6 bases and J by 0 bases. This specimen comes from a study of blood T cell repertoires in COVID-19 (dated by TCRdb to the early 2020s). Regarding the study in general: Samples covering the acute and convalescent phases of COVID-19 were provided by collaborators in the United States, Italy and Spain. A de-identified subject ID, COVID-19 status, age in years and sex were almost always included in the sample metadata. HLA class I and class II types, where available, came from metadata supplied by the sample provider rather than from assay-based typing. The samples were drawn from two sources: the first 160 participants of the ongoing ImmuneRACE study, and fewer than 1,500 subjects contributed by 6 global collaborators. The repertoires were made available in a free public database intended to serve as a resource for research on the immune response to SARS-CoV-2. The material from the prospective study consisted of cDNA or gDNA derived from T cells, B-cell-depleted T cells, or PBMCs. The dataset comprised deeply sampled blood TCRbeta repertoires from subjects exposed to, actively infected with, or recovered from COVID-19.

The collaborating institutions used their own protocols to collect whole blood in K2EDTA tubes. Collaborator samples were shipped for TCRbeta analysis as frozen whole blood, isolated PBMCs, or DNA extracted from either sample type. The paper's findings and limits, for the study overall: Clinical and demographic metadata were provided uncurated, with the amount varying by source and participant.

TCRbeta CDR3 regions were amplified from genomic DNA by means of the immunoSEQ Assay, a bias-controlled multiplex PCR. The original methods were these. The number of nucleated cells in each sample was estimated by amplification of reference gene primers within the assay. To quantify the absolute abundance of each unique TCRbeta CDR3 rearrangement, sequence reads were collapsed and filtered. For each sample, productive Simpson clonality was calculated as the square root of Simpson's diversity index across productive rearrangements. The table comes from immuneACCESS by way of TCRdb, which keeps in-frame sequences with V and J called. Part of the clones is missing from these tables; in studies checked, under half for an unresolved V gene and the rest for unknown reasons. The V and J calls and clone size are taken from that table; D and trimming were inferred from the DNA. This sample comprises a few hundred thousand clones, around four fifths of them detected only once. Together, the top ten hold 4.2% of the sample.

Sequencing was performed on peripheral blood. The clonotype comes from a man between 60 and 75 years old with acute or convalescent COVID-19. In this chain, TRBV5-1 is recombined with TRBJ2-1; a stretch of 10 junction bases matches TRBD2. In nucleotide form, the sequence is TGCGCCAGCACGGCTAGCGGGGGCCTCAGCTCCTACAATGAGCAGTTCTTC. The resulting protein is CASTASGGLSSYNEQFF. When the CDR3 is completed using the reference TRBV5-1 and TRBJ2-1 genes on either side, the full variable domain is KAGVTQTPRYLIKTRGQQVTLSCSPISGHRSVSWYQQTPGQGLQFLFEYFSETQRNKGNFPGRFSGRQFSNSRSEMNVSTLELGDSALYLCASTASGGLSSYNEQFFGPGTRLTVL.